In this sample, the clone carrying this TCR beta chain turned up many times. Its antigen is as yet unknown. Germline loops: CDR1 SGHVS, CDR2 FQNEAQ. The CDR3 is 16 amino acids. V dropped 6 bases and J dropped 3 bases, with 17 bases sitting between them. TCR beta CDR3 region amplification was performed from RNA transcripts. HTBI primers drove first-round RT-PCR of the TCR CDR3. Each CDR3 protein gets one entry after TCRdb re-called the multiplex PCR reads with MiXCR. The data hold almost 600,000 distinct CDR3 sequences, with approximately 44% observed a single time. Newly diagnosed hyperthyroidism patients aged 18 to 65 years had disease lasting under 2 months. Exclusions: uncontrolled infection, other autoimmune disease, pregnancy, lactation. The sample belongs to a study of T cells in Graves' hyperthyroidism and ophthalmopathy. General study results and limits: In the blood, most expanded thyroid clonotypes above 0.001 appeared as well.

This receptor was identified in a young woman with Graves' hyperthyroidism. The sequencing input was peripheral blood or thyroid tissue (not recorded which). The chain links TRBV7-8 to TRBJ1-4; D is possibly TRBD1 (5 bases). The CDR3 nucleotides are TGTGCCAGCAGGCCAATGTCGGGGGGAGCTAATGAAAAACTGTTTTTT. Its protein is CASRPMSGGANEKLFF.